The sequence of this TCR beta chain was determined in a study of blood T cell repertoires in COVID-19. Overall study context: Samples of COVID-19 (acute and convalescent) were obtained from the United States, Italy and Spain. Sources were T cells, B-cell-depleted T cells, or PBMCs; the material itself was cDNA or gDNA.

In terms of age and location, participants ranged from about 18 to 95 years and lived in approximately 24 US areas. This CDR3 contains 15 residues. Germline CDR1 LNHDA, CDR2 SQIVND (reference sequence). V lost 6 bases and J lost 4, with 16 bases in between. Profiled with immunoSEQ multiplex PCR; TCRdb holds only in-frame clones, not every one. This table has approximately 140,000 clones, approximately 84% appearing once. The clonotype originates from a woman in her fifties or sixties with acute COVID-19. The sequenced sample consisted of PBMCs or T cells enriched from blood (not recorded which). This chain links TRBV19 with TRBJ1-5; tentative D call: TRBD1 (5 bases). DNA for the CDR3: TGTGCCAGTAGCGCCGGGGGTCGAACGAATCAGCCCCAGCATTTT. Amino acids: CASSAGGRTNQPQHF. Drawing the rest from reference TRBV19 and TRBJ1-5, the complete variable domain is DGGITQSPKYLFRKEGQNVTLSCEQNLNHDAMYWYRQDPGQGLRLIYYSQIVNDFQKGDIAEGYSVSREKKESFPLTVTSAQKNPTAFYLCASSAGGRTNQPQHFGDGTRLSIL.